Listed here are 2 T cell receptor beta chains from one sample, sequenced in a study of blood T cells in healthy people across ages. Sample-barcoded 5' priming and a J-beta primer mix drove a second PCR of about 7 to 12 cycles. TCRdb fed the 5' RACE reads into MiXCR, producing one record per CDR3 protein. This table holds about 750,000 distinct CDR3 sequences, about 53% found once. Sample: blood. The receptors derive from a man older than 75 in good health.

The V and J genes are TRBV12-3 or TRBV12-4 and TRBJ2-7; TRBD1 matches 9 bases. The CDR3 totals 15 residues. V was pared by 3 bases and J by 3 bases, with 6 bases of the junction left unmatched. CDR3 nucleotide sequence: TGTGCCAGCAGTTTTCTCGACAGGGGGGGCTACGAGCAGTACTTC. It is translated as CASSFLDRGGYEQYF.

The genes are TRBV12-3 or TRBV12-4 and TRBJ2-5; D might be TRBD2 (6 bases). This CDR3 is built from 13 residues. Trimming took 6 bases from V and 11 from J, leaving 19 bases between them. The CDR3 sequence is CASSPSGRTEQYF. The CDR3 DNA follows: TGTGCCAGCAGCCCCTCCGGGAGAACTGAGCAGTACTTC.